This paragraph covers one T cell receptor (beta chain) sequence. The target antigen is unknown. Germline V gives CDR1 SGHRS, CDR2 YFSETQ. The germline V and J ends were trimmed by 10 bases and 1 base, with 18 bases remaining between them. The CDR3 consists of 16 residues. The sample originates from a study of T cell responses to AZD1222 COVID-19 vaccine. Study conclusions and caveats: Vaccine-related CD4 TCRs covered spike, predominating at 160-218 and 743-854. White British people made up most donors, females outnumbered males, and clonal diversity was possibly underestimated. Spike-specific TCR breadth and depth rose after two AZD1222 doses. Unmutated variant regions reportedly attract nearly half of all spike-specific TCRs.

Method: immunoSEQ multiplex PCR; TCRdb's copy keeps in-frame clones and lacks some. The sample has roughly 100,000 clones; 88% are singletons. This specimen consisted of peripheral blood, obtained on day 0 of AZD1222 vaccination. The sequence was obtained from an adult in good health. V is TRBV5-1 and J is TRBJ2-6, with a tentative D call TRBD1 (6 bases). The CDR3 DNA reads TGCGCCGGCTCGCCTGGACAGTCGTCTGGGGCCAACGTCCTGACTTTC. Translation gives CAGSPGQSSGANVLTF.